Included here is one TCR beta chain sequence, with context. The CDR3 loop spans 19 amino acids. CDR1 KGHSH and CDR2 LQKENI come from the germline V gene. V was clipped by 3 bases and J by 2 bases; unmatched bases: 12. This sample stems from a study of Ad26.COV2.S vaccination and SARS-CoV-2 variants. Sample treatment: over 15 received Ad26.COV2.S at low or high dose, single or two shots; about five received placebo; per-sample allocation not given. Samples analyzed were those drawn on day 63 after the first vaccine or placebo injection. Profiled with immunoSEQ multiplex PCR; TCRdb holds only in-frame clones, not every one. The sample records approximately 420,000 clones, 75% to 90% being singletons.

The TCR was taken from a person between 18 and 65 years old who received the Ad26.COV2.S COVID-19 vaccine or a placebo. The sequencing used peripheral blood, collected in a trial of Ad26.COV2.S vaccine versus placebo. V usage is TRBV18 and J usage is TRBJ2-5, with TRBD2 identical over 13 bases. The CDR3 loop reads CASSPMTPGTSGEQETQYF. Written as DNA, the CDR3 is TGTGCCAGCTCACCCATGACCCCCGGGACTAGCGGGGAGCAAGAGACCCAGTACTTC.